Below, one T cell receptor (beta chain) is given with its context. Antigen unknown. These data come from a study of cytomegalovirus exposure and HLA in healthy donors. Broader study findings: As a later analysis revealed, the rate of TCR association differed by HLA locus, with DRB1 most and HLA-C fewest.

Trimming removed 4 bases from V and 9 bases from J; junction bases left unmatched: 5. The CDR3 contains 12 residues. Germline lookup yields CDR1 SQVTM and CDR2 ANQGSEA. Primers: 60 Vbeta forward and 13 Jbeta reverse. This table comes from immunoSEQ multiplex PCR, and its TCRdb copy is limited to in-frame clones, with some not included. Of over 130,000 clones listed, around 90% are singletons. The specimen sequenced was PBMCs. The sequence was collected from a woman aged 35 to 49 in good health and CMV-seronegative. The chain recombines TRBV29-1 with TRBJ2-1; 8 nucleotides match TRBD1. The CDR3 protein is CSVVEGTGEQFF. CDR3 bases: TGCAGCGTTGTAGAGGGGACAGGTGAGCAGTTCTTC.